In this sample, the clone carrying this T cell receptor beta chain turned up a few times. Its target is not known. Germline CDR1 and CDR2: SGHNT and YENEEA. CDR3 length equals 12 residues. The J segment lost 11 bases and the V segment lost 6 bases, leaving 8 bases of the junction unmatched. Preparing the TCRbeta library involved the use of unique molecular identifiers. Each CDR3 protein is one row after TCRdb ran MiXCR on the PCR reads. This sample has 250,000 to 300,000 distinct CDR3 sequences, with almost 8% found just once. This sample was included in a study of T-cell reconstitution after alpha-beta-depleted transplantation in children. Study-level findings and limits: Several hundred rapidly expanded clones from non-depleted graft cells reportedly supplied alpha-beta T cells about two months post-transplant. One year after transplant, T-cell counts and diversity came mostly from newly produced T cells. The high TCRbeta diversity at day 60 in some patients came from surviving recipient T cells and thymic progenitors.

This sequence originates from a female patient aged 2 to 10 who had a stem cell transplant for Fanconi anemia, so the T cells may come from the graft donor. The rearrangement uses TRBV11-3 and TRBJ1-1; 8 nucleotides line up with TRBD1. The specimen comprised peripheral blood, sampled 360 days after TCRalphabeta/CD19-depleted stem cell transplant. The CDR3 spells CASRGDRRSAFF. The CDR3 bases are TGTGCCAGCAGAGGGGACAGGAGGAGTGCTTTCTTT.